This T cell receptor (beta chain) was identified in a study of T cell responses to AZD1222 COVID-19 vaccine. Sequenced by immunoSEQ multiplex PCR; TCRdb stores in-frame clones only, minus some. The sample holds roughly 180,000 clones, approximately 94% seen once. CDR1 SGHRS and CDR2 YFSETQ come from the germline V gene. The germline V and J ends were trimmed by 0 bases and 2 bases, with 12 bases remaining between them. CDR3 length: 16 amino acids. Sequences were derived from peripheral blood, sampled on day 0 of AZD1222 vaccination. This chain joins TRBV5-1 and TRBJ2-1; no clear D gene. The clonotype originates from an adult in good health. This CDR3 reads CASSLVYKVTYNEQFF. CDR3 DNA sequence: TGCGCCAGCAGCTTGGTATATAAGGTCACCTACAATGAGCAGTTCTTC.